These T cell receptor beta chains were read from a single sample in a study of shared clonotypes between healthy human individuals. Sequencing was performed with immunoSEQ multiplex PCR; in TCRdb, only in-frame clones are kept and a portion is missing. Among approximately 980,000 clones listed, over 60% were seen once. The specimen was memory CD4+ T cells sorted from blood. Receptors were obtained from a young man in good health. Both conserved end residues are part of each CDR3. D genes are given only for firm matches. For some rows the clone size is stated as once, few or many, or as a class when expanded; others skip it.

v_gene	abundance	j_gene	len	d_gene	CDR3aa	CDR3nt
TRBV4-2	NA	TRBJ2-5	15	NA	CASSQDWTVQETQYF	TGTGCCAGCAGCCAAGATTGGACAGTACAAGAGACCCAGTACTTC
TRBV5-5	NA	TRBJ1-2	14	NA	CASSLLGVSYGYTF	TGTGCCAGCAGCTTGTTAGGGGTCAGCTATGGCTACACCTTC
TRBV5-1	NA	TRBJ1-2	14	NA	CASSPGTPNYGYTF	TGCGCCAGCAGCCCAGGGACTCCTAACTATGGCTACACCTTC
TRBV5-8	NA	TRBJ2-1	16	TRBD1	CASSSYRDRSYNEQFF	TGTGCCAGCAGCAGTTACCGGGACAGAAGCTACAATGAGCAGTTCTTC
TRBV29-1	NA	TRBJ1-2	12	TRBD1	CSVEGQGVGYTF	TGCAGCGTTGAAGGACAGGGGGTTGGCTACACCTTC
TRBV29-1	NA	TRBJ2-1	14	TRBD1	CSASGQGGVNEQFF	TGCAGCGCCTCCGGACAGGGGGGGGTCAATGAGCAGTTCTTC
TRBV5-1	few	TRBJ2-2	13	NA	CASSLARTGELFF	TGCGCCAGCAGCTTGGCCAGAACCGGGGAGCTGTTTTTT
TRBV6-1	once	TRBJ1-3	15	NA	CASSEGRLTGNTIYF	TGTGCCAGCAGTGAGGGGAGATTAACAGGAAACACCATATATTTT
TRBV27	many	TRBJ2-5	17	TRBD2	CASSSQGLAEIQETQYF	TGTGCCAGCAGTTCCCAGGGACTAGCGGAGATTCAAGAGACCCAGTACTTC
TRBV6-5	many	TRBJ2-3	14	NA	CASSPFASTDTQYF	TGTGCCAGCAGTCCTTTTGCTAGCACAGATACGCAGTATTTT
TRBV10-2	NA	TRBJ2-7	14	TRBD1	CASSENGQGGEQYF	TGCGCCAGCAGTGAGAATGGACAGGGGGGAGAGCAGTACTTC
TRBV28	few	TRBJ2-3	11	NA	CASSLRGAQYF	TGTGCCAGCAGTTTAAGGGGGGCGCAGTATTTT
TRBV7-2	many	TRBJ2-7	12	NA	CASSLFSREQYF	TGTGCCAGCAGCTTATTCAGTCGGGAGCAGTACTTC
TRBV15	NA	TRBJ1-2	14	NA	CATSRDQGPYGYTF	TGTGCCACCAGCAGAGATCAAGGACCCTATGGCTACACCTTC
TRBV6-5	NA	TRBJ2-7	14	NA	CASGRTRSSYEQYF	TGTGCCAGCGGGCGGACCCGGAGCTCCTACGAGCAGTACTTC
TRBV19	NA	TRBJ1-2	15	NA	CASSANLGSSFGYTF	TGTGCCAGTAGTGCGAACTTAGGCAGCAGTTTTGGCTACACCTTC
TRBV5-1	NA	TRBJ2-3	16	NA	CASSLVAAQDRDTQYF	TGCGCCAGCAGCTTGGTGGCAGCCCAGGATAGAGATACGCAGTATTTT
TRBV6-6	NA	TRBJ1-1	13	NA	CASTSDIQTEAFF	TGTGCCAGCACGTCAGACATCCAAACTGAAGCTTTCTTT
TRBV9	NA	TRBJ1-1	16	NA	CASSVGGGTLNTEAFF	TGTGCCAGCAGCGTAGGCGGAGGGACCTTGAACACTGAAGCTTTCTTT
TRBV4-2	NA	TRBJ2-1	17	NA	CASSPRTGVPTYNEQFF	TGTGCCAGCAGCCCCCGTACTGGCGTGCCAACCTACAATGAGCAGTTCTTC
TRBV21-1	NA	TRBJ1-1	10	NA	CASSKAEAFF	TGTGCCAGCAGCAAGGCTGAAGCTTTCTTT
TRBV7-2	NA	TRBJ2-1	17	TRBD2	CASSLTSGKTNLGEQFF	TGTGCCAGCAGCTTAACTAGCGGGAAGACAAACCTAGGTGAGCAGTTCTTC
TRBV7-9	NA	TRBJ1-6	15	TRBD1	CASSLETGGVSPLHF	TGTGCCAGCAGCTTAGAAACAGGGGGGGTATCACCCCTCCACTTT
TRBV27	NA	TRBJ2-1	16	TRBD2	CASSSPGTSGNNEQFF	TGTGCCAGCAGTTCACCCGGGACTAGCGGGAATAATGAGCAGTTCTTC
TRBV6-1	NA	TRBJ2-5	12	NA	CASFSVLETQYF	TGTGCCAGCTTTAGCGTCCTGGAGACCCAGTACTTC
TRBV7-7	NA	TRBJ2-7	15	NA	CASSQAAGNLYEQYF	TGTGCTAGCAGCCAAGCGGCTGGAAACCTTTACGAGCAGTACTTC
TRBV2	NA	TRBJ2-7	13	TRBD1	CASKLDREYEQYF	TGTGCCAGCAAATTAGACAGGGAATACGAGCAGTACTTC
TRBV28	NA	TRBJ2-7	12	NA	CASSLPGRGQYF	TGTGCCAGCAGTTTACCGGGGCGTGGGCAGTACTTC
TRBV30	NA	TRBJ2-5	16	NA	CAWSVGMAAGMETQYF	TGTGCCTGGAGTGTAGGGATGGCTGCGGGTATGGAGACCCAGTACTTC
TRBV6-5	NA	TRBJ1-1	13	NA	CASSATLNTEAFF	TGTGCCAGCAGTGCTACACTGAACACTGAAGCTTTCTTT
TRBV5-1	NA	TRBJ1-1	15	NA	CASSLGGRGDTEAFF	TGCGCCAGCAGCTTGGGAGGCAGGGGTGACACTGAAGCTTTCTTT
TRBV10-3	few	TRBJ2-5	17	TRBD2	CAISEPLAGRAQETQYF	TGTGCCATCAGTGAGCCGCTAGCGGGACGCGCCCAAGAGACCCAGTACTTC
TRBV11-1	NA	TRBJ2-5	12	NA	CASSFQRETQYF	TGTGCCAGCAGCTTCCAGCGAGAGACCCAGTACTTC
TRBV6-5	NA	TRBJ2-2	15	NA	CASSYSPAVTGELFF	TGTGCCAGCAGTTACTCGCCGGCCGTCACCGGGGAGCTGTTTTTT
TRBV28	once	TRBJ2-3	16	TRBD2	CASSYATSGGTDTQYF	TGTGCCAGCAGTTACGCGACTAGCGGGGGCACAGATACGCAGTATTTT
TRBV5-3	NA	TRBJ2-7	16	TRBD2	CARSYPPGGYSYEQYF	TGTGCCAGAAGCTATCCGCCCGGGGGGTACTCCTACGAGCAGTACTTC
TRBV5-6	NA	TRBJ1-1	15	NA	CASSLAWQRNTEAFF	TGTGCCAGCAGCTTGGCCTGGCAGAGGAACACTGAAGCTTTCTTT
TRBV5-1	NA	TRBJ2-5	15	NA	CASSLGTRYQETQYF	TGCGCCAGCAGCTTGGGTACTAGGTACCAAGAGACCCAGTACTTC
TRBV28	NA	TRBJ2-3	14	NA	CASSEFKNPDTQYF	TGTGCCAGCTCCGAGTTTAAGAATCCAGATACGCAGTATTTT
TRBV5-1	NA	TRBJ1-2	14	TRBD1	CASSRAGDSYGYTF	TGCGCCAGCAGCAGGGCGGGGGACAGTTATGGCTACACCTTC
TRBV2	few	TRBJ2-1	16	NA	CASSIARRPLGNEQFF	TGTGCCAGCAGCATAGCACGTCGCCCTCTTGGCAATGAGCAGTTCTTC
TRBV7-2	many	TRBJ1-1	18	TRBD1	CASSLPYGQGAVSTEAFF	TGTGCCAGCAGCTTACCTTATGGACAGGGGGCTGTTAGTACTGAAGCTTTCTTT
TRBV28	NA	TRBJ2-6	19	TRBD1	CASSTYGTGGPGGANVLTF	TGTGCCAGCAGCACATACGGGACAGGGGGTCCTGGTGGGGCCAACGTCCTGACTTTC
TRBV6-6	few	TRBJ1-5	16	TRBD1	CASSRGTGGTNQPQHF	TGTGCCAGCAGTCGGGGGACAGGGGGTACCAATCAGCCCCAGCATTTT
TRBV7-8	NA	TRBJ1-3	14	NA	CASSPTGTGNTIYF	TGTGCCAGCAGCCCCACAGGAACTGGAAACACCATATATTTT
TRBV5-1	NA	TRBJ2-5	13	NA	CASSELIQETQYF	TGCGCCAGCAGCGAATTGATTCAAGAGACCCAGTACTTC
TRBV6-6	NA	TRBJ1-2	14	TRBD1	CASRGQGRDYGYTF	TGTGCCAGCAGGGGACAGGGGAGGGACTATGGCTACACCTTC
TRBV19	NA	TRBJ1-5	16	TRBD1	CASTPRTGVGNQPQHF	TGTGCCAGTACGCCTCGGACAGGGGTGGGCAATCAGCCCCAGCATTTT
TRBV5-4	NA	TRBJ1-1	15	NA	CASSLGTGPTTEAFF	TGTGCCAGCAGCTTAGGTACAGGCCCTACCACTGAAGCTTTCTTT
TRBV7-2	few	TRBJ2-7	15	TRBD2	CASSQASGGFYEQYF	TGTGCCAGCAGCCAGGCTAGCGGGGGGTTTTACGAGCAGTACTTC
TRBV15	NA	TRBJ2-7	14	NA	CATSREFLSYEQYF	TGTGCCACCAGCAGAGAATTCCTGTCCTACGAGCAGTACTTC
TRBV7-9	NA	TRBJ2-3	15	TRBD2	CASSLGAGVTDTQYF	TGTGCCAGCAGCTTAGGGGCGGGAGTGACAGATACGCAGTATTTT
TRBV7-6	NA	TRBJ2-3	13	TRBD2	CASSTSGRTSQYF	TGTGCCAGCAGTACTAGCGGGAGAACGTCGCAGTATTTT